Presented here are 30 T cell receptor beta chains from one specimen sequenced in a study of CD8+CD57+ T cells in acquired aplastic anemia. TCR beta VDJ and CDR3 profiles were obtained from a genomic DNA template. Using its own MiXCR run on the reads, TCRdb lists one record per CDR3 protein. Among roughly 190,000 distinct CDR3 sequences listed, around half were seen once. Sequencing was done on a sample of sorted CD4+, CD8+, or CD8+CD57+ T cells (not recorded which) from PBMCs. The receptors were sampled from a human donor in good health, serving as a control.

This clonotype was seen more than once but under ten times. A much larger clone lies one base from this, so it may be a read error. The V and J genes are TRBV12-3 or TRBV12-4 and TRBJ1-6, with D unclear. Trimming stripped 3 bases from V and 6 bases from J, with 12 bases between. CDR3 length: 15 residues. CDR3 bases: TGTGCCAGCAGTTTGAGCACCGGTTGTAATTCACCCCTCCACTTT. Its translation: CASSLSTGCNSPLHF.

V usage is TRBV5-1 and J usage is TRBJ2-5, with 8 bases aligning to TRBD2. The CDR3 loop spans 13 amino acids. V lost 2 bases to trimming and J lost 7 bases; unmatched junction nucleotides: 4. CDR1 SGHRS and CDR2 YFSETQ come from the germline V gene. DNA of the CDR3: TGCGCCAGCAGCTTAGCGGGGGCGGGGACCCAGTACTTC. Its translation: CASSLAGAGTQYF. Full variable domain (missing parts from reference TRBV5-1 and TRBJ2-5): KAGVTQTPRYLIKTRGQQVTLSCSPISGHRSVSWYQQTPGQGLQFLFEYFSETQRNKGNFPGRFSGRQFSNSRSEMNVSTLELGDSALYLCASSLAGAGTQYFGPGTRLLVL.

There are many counts of this clonotype. V is TRBV11-3 and J is TRBJ2-7; 8 bases agree with TRBD2. CDR3 size: 14 residues. CDR1 SGHNT and CDR2 YENEEA come from the germline V gene. After removal of 4 bases from V and 2 bases from J, the junction contained 4 bases not matched to a gene. Here the CDR3 DNA reads TGTGCCAGCAGCTCGGGGGGGAAGGCCTACGAGCAGTACTTC. Its translation: CASSSGGKAYEQYF.

The chain uses TRBV19 and TRBJ1-2; D may be TRBD1 (5 bases). The V and J ends lost 7 bases and 7 bases respectively, with 16 bases between them. CDR3 length: 13 residues. Per the germline V gene, CDR1 is LNHDA and CDR2 is SQIVND (reference sequence). CDR3 DNA: TGTGCCAGTACCTACGACAGAGGAGTTGGCTACACCTTC. Its translation: CASTYDRGVGYTF.

CDR3 sequence reads: CASSLAGEWSYTGELFF. DNA for the CDR3: TGTGCCAGCAGCTTAGCCGGAGAGTGGTCATACACCGGGGAGCTGTTTTTT. This chain uses TRBV7-9 with TRBJ2-2; D is ambiguous. The V gene's germline CDR1 is SEHNR and CDR2 FQNEAQ (reference sequence). The CDR3 has 17 residues. V lost 0 bases, J lost 3 bases, and 14 bases lay in between.

This clonotype showed up many times. The rearrangement uses TRBV28 and TRBJ2-3; D unclear. The CDR3 has 12 residues. Germline V gene sequence: CDR1 MDHEN, CDR2 SYDVKM. Between the trimmed V and J ends, which lost 2 bases and 8 bases, there was a span of 8 bases. CDR3 DNA sequence: TGTGCCAGCAGTTTAGAACTCGGTACGCAGTATTTT. Translated, it gives CASSLELGTQYF. Together with reference TRBV28 and TRBJ2-3, the CDR3 gives the full variable domain: DVKVTQSSRYLVKRTGEKVFLECVQDMDHENMFWYRQDPGLGLRLIYFSYDVKMKEKGDIPEGYSVSREKKERFSLILESASTNQTSMYLCASSLELGTQYFGPGTRLTVL.

The chain is built from TRBV19 and TRBJ1-5; D unclear. CDR1 and CDR2 from the germline V gene are LNHDA and SQIVND (reference sequence). The CDR3 consists of 16 residues. V lost 6 bases, J lost 3 bases, and 18 bases lay in between. As DNA, the CDR3 is TGTGCCAGTAGGGACCTGACTAGAACCAACAATCAGCCCCAGCATTTT. It specifies CASRDLTRTNNQPQHF. Full variable domain (outside the CDR3, taken from reference TRBV19 and TRBJ1-5): DGGITQSPKYLFRKEGQNVTLSCEQNLNHDAMYWYRQDPGQGLRLIYYSQIVNDFQKGDIAEGYSVSREKKESFPLTVTSAQKNPTAFYLCASRDLTRTNNQPQHFGDGTRLSIL.

This clonotype was found once. The genes are TRBV25-1 and TRBJ1-2; no reliable D call. The CDR3 loop spans 14 amino acids. V was cut by 5 bases and J by 4 bases, with 14 bases left in between. The germline V gene has CDR1 MGHDK and CDR2 SYGVNS. Here the CDR3 reads CASSIAGSAYGYTF. The CDR3 nucleotides are TGTGCCAGCAGTATAGCGGGGTCGGCCTATGGCTACACCTTC.

The V and J genes are TRBV20-1 and TRBJ2-5; 11 bases match TRBD1. The CDR3 has 13 residues. In germline, CDR1 is DFQATT, CDR2 SNEGSKA (reference sequence). CDR3 DNA: TGCAGCGGGACAGGGGGGACGACAGAGACCCAGTACTTC. Protein: CSGTGGTTETQYF.

This clonotype was seen at least ten times. This chain links TRBV12-3 or TRBV12-4 with TRBJ2-5, with D possibly being TRBD2 (5 bases). The germline V and J ends were trimmed by 5 bases and 4 bases, with 17 bases remaining between them. This CDR3 is 15 amino acids long. The CDR3 is CASSPGLAPPETQYF. As DNA, the CDR3 is TGTGCCAGCAGTCCGGGCCTAGCTCCTCCAGAGACCCAGTACTTC.

The sample holds a few counts of this clonotype. This chain uses TRBV15 with TRBJ2-7; tentatively, D is TRBD1 or TRBD2 (5 bases each). The ends were cut back, 6 bases at V and 1 base at J, with 16 bases in the middle. The CDR3 consists of 15 residues. Germline CDR1 is LNHNV and CDR2 is YYDKDF (reference sequence). The CDR3 reads CATSQTRDGSYEQYF. CDR3 bases: TGTGCCACCAGTCAAACTAGGGACGGTTCCTACGAGCAGTACTTC. The complete variable domain, with remaining parts taken from reference TRBV15 and TRBJ2-7, reads DAMVIQNPRYQVTQFGKPVTLSCSQTLNHNVMYWYQQKSSQAPKLLFHYYDKDFNNEADTPDNFQSRRPNTSFCFLDIRSPGLGDTAMYLCATSQTRDGSYEQYFGPGTRLTVT.

V and J are TRBV7-9 and TRBJ2-7; D is unresolved. Per germline, CDR1 SEHNR and CDR2 FQNEAQ (reference sequence). This CDR3 is 12 amino acids long. Between the trimmed V and J ends, which lost 1 base and 5 bases, there was a span of 6 bases. CDR3 coding DNA: TGTGCCAGCAGCTTAGGGTTCGACGAGCAGTACTTC. Translation: CASSLGFDEQYF. Based on the CDR3 plus reference TRBV7-9 and TRBJ2-7, the full variable domain is DTGVSQNPRHKITKRGQNVTFRCDPISEHNRLYWYRQTLGQGPEFLTYFQNEAQLEKSRLLSDRFSAERPKGSFSTLEIQRTEQGDSAMYLCASSLGFDEQYFGPGTRLTVT.

Worth noting for this clonotype: One junction end disagrees with the germline gene, perhaps due to a read error. The CDR3 bases are TGTGCCAGCAGTGAAAGTGGCAGGGGTTTTGCAAAACTGTTCTTT. Translated: CASSESGRGFAKLFF. The genes are TRBV2 and TRBJ2-3, with D tentatively TRBD1 (6 bases). This CDR3 region has 15 residues. Germline CDR1 SNHLY, CDR2 FYNNEI.

This clonotype was counted between two and nine times. CDR3 nucleotide sequence: TGCAGTGCTAGTCCGAGGACTAGCGGGAACTACGAGCAGTACTTC. This translates into CSASPRTSGNYEQYF. The chain uses TRBV20-1 and TRBJ2-7; TRBD2 aligns across 12 bases. Germline CDR1 and CDR2: DFQATT and SNEGSKA (reference sequence). Trimming removed 3 bases from V and 3 bases from J; junction bases left unmatched: 6. The CDR3 spans 15 residues.

The chain employs TRBV6-2 or TRBV6-3 and TRBJ2-7, with D possibly TRBD1 on 6 matching bases. Germline V gene lookup returns CDR1 MNHEY and CDR2 SVGEGT. V shed 6 bases and J shed 6 bases, with 12 bases lying between them. This CDR3 has 12 amino acids. In nucleotides, the CDR3 is TGTGCCAGCAGCTATGGCAGGGGCGAGCAGTACTTC. Translating it yields CASSYGRGEQYF.

In this sample, this clonotype turned up many times. This chain connects TRBV6-2 or TRBV6-3 to TRBJ2-7; 8 positions agree with TRBD1. V shed 8 bases and J 3 bases; nucleotides not matched to a gene: 12. The CDR3 has 15 amino acids. Germline CDR1 is MNHEY and CDR2 is SVGEGT. The CDR3 region is CASWREDRAFYEQYF. Here the CDR3 DNA reads TGTGCCAGCTGGCGAGAGGACAGGGCCTTCTACGAGCAGTACTTC.

This clonotype has only one observation. A junction end diverges from the germline sequence, so it may reflect a read error. The genes are TRBV9 and TRBJ1-1; D not certain. Germline CDR1 reads SGDLS; CDR2 reads YYNGEE. The CDR3 spans 14 residues. Here the CDR3 DNA reads TGTGCCAGCAGCGTAGGGACGGCAAACACTGAAACTTTCTTT. Its translation is CASSVGTANTETFF.

The J gene is TRBJ2-5, the V gene TRBV2, with TRBD2 matching over 9 bases. The CDR3 contains 16 residues. Germline assignment: CDR1 SNHLY and CDR2 FYNNEI. With 6 bases clipped from V and 5 bases from J, the junction kept 13 bases outside the gene matches. Here the CDR3 DNA reads TGTGCCAGCAGGGGGATGGGCGGGGGGGGTGGGGAGACCCAGTACTTC. It is translated as CASRGMGGGGGETQYF.

The chain is built from TRBV7-6 and TRBJ2-7, with 13 bases identical to TRBD2. CDR1 SGHVS and CDR2 FNYEAQ come from the germline V gene. Trimming cost V 5 bases and J 0 bases; bases outside gene matches: 7. The CDR3 is 17 amino acids. CDR3 sequence: CASSLKGLAGNSYEQYF. The CDR3 nucleotides read TGTGCCAGCAGCCTCAAGGGACTAGCGGGAAACTCCTACGAGCAGTACTTC.

This chain links TRBV2 with TRBJ1-1; D unclear. Deletions cut 4 bases from V and 3 bases from J, with 12 bases between. Per the germline V gene, CDR1 is SNHLY and CDR2 is FYNNEI. The CDR3 contains 14 residues. The CDR3 nucleotides read TGTGCCAGCAGTGTTCAAAGGGCGGACACTGAAGCTTTCTTT. This codes for CASSVQRADTEAFF.

V and J are TRBV12-3 or TRBV12-4 and TRBJ1-2; no reliable D call. The CDR3 spans 16 residues. The ends were cut back, 2 bases at V and 1 base at J, with 14 bases in the middle. CDR3 sequence: CASSLQLKSYNYGYTF. In DNA form, the CDR3 reads TGTGCCAGCAGTTTACAGCTTAAATCTTATAACTATGGCTACACCTTC.

This clonotype was detected many times. The chain employs TRBV5-5 and TRBJ1-6; D is uncertain. This CDR3 comprises 16 residues. Between the trimmed V and J ends, which lost 0 bases and 4 bases, there was a span of 11 bases. Looked up from germline, CDR1 is SGHKS and CDR2 is YYEKEE (reference sequence). The CDR3 DNA sequence: TGTGCCAGCAGCTTGGATAGTGTGGGATATAATTCACCCCTCCACTTT. Its translation is CASSLDSVGYNSPLHF.

This clonotype has a handful of counts. This may be a read error: a much more frequent sequence differs by one nucleotide. The chain links TRBV11-2 to TRBJ1-4; TRBD1 might be the D (5 bases). This CDR3 spans 14 amino acids. The V gene's germline CDR1 is SGHAT and CDR2 FQNNGV. The CDR3 here is CASSRARDLGKLLF. CDR3 in DNA: TGTGCCAGCAGTCGTGCCCGGGACCTAGGTAAACTGCTTTTT.

The chain links TRBV2 to TRBJ1-5; the match to TRBD1 covers 8 bases. The germline CDR1 and CDR2 sequences are SNHLY and FYNNEI. This CDR3 has 12 amino acids. The J segment lost 10 bases and the V segment lost 6 bases, leaving 5 bases of the junction unmatched. The CDR3 sequence is CASSGQGRPQHF. CDR3 sequence (DNA): TGTGCCAGCAGCGGACAGGGAAGACCCCAGCATTTT.

The genes are TRBV7-9 and TRBJ2-7, with D hard to call. V shed 5 bases and J shed 7 bases, with 12 bases lying between them. Germline V gives CDR1 SEHNR, CDR2 FQNEAQ (reference sequence). This CDR3 is built from 12 residues. DNA of the CDR3: TGTGCCAGCAGCATGGATCAACGGGAGCAGTACTTC. Amino acid sequence: CASSMDQREQYF.

The chain joins TRBV11-2 to TRBJ1-1; 8 bases match TRBD1. Germline V gene sequence: CDR1 SGHAT, CDR2 FQNNGV. V shed 0 bases and J 2 bases; nucleotides not matched to a gene: 5. The CDR3 has 16 residues. CDR3 sequence: CASSLENRGKNTEAFF. The CDR3 nucleotides are TGTGCCAGCAGCTTAGAGAACAGGGGGAAAAACACTGAAGCTTTCTTT.

This clonotype was recorded many times. The chain recombines TRBV4-1 with TRBJ1-1; a weak D match, TRBD1 (6 bases). The germline CDR1 and CDR2 sequences are MGHRA and YSYEKL. The CDR3 runs to 14 residues. Trimming cost V 0 bases and J 11 bases, with 16 bases left between them. The CDR3 DNA is TGCGCCAGCAGCCAAGATTGGGGTGACAGGTCGGCTTTCTTT. Translated, it gives CASSQDWGDRSAFF.

The chain recombines TRBV9 with TRBJ2-1, with TRBD2 matching 10 bases. Germline V lookup: CDR1 SGDLS, CDR2 YYNGEE. This CDR3 has 16 residues. V was pared by 0 bases and J by 4 bases, with 4 bases of the junction left unmatched. CDR3 DNA: TGTGCCAGCAGCGTAGTAGGGACTAGCGCTTACAATGAGCAGTTCTTC. Its translation is CASSVVGTSAYNEQFF. The variable domain in full, completed from reference TRBV9 and TRBJ2-1, reads DSGVTQTPKHLITATGQRVTLRCSPRSGDLSVYWYQQSLDQGLQFLIQYYNGEERAKGNILERFSAQQFPDLHSELNLSSLELGDSALYFCASSVVGTSAYNEQFFGPGTRLTVL.

Many counts were recorded for this clonotype. The chain carries TRBV5-8 and TRBJ2-3; 8 bases match TRBD2. Germline CDR1 is SGHTS and CDR2 is YDEGEE. CDR3 length equals 16 residues. Trimming at V came to 1 base and at J to 1 base, leaving 5 bases not matched to a gene. The CDR3 DNA reads TGTGCCAGCAGCTTGACCAGCGGGGGCGGCACAGATACGCAGTATTTT. Its protein product is CASSLTSGGGTDTQYF.

J is TRBJ2-7 and V is TRBV11-1, with TRBD1 identical over 7 bases. CDR1 and CDR2 from the germline V gene are SGHAT and FQDESV (reference sequence). The CDR3 loop spans 16 amino acids. The junction had 12 bases not matched to a gene; V was cut back by 4 bases and J by 3 bases. The CDR3 sequence is CASSSMTGSRNYEQYF. DNA of the CDR3: TGTGCCAGCAGCTCTATGACAGGGAGTAGAAACTACGAGCAGTACTTC.